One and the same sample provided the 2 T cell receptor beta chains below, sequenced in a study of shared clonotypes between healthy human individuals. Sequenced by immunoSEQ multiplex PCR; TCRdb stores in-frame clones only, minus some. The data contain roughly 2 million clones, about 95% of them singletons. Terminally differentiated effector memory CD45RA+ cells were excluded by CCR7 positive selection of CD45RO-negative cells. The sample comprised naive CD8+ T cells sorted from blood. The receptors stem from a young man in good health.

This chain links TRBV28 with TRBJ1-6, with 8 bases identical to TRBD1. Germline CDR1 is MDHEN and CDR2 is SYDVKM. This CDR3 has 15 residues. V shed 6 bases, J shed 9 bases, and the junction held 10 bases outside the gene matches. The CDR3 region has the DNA TGTGCCAGCAGGGAAACAGGGGGTGTCTCTTCACCCCTCCACTTT. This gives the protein CASRETGGVSSPLHF. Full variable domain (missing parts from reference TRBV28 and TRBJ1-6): DVKVTQSSRYLVKRTGEKVFLECVQDMDHENMFWYRQDPGLGLRLIYFSYDVKMKEKGDIPEGYSVSREKKERFSLILESASTNQTSMYLCASRETGGVSSPLHFGNGTRLTVT.

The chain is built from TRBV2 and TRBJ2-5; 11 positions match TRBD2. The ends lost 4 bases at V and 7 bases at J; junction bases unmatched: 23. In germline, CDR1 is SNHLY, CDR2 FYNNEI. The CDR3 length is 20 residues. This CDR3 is CASSGTGALGTSGVVWTQYF. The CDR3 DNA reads TGTGCCAGCAGTGGGACCGGCGCTTTAGGGACTAGCGGAGTGGTGTGGACCCAGTACTTC.